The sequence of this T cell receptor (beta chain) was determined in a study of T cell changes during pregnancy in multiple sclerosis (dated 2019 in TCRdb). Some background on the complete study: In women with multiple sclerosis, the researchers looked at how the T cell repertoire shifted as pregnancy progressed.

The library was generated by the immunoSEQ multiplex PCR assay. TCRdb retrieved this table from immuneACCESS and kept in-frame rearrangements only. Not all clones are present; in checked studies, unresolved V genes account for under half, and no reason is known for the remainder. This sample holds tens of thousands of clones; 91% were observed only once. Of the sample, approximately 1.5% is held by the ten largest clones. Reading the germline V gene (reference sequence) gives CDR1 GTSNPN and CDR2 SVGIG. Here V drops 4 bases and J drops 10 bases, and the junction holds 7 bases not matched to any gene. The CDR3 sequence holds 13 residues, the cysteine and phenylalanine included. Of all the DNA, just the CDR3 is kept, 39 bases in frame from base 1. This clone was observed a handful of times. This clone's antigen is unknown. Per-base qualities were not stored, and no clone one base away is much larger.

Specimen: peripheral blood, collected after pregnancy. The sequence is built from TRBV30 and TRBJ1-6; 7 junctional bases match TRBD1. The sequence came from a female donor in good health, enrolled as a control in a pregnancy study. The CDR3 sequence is CAWNRQGDSPLHF. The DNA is TGTGCCTGGAATCGGCAGGGGGACTCACCCCTCCACTTT.